This TCR beta chain was observed in a study of control samples from healthy donors and cancer patients (dated by TCRdb to about 2020). Library generation was performed with the immunoSEQ multiplex PCR assay. Entries here come from immuneACCESS through TCRdb and include only in-frame sequences with V and J called. Some clones fail to appear in such tables; in the studies checked, an unresolved V gene covers under half of the shortfall, and the cause of the remainder is unknown. For this sample the table gives 260,000 or so clones, of which 82% were detected only once. In total, the top ten clones hold more than 10% of the sample. This clone was detected only once. The target of this receptor is not known. No base qualities exist here, and no much larger clone lies one base off it. The CDR3 numbers 13 residues from cysteine through phenylalanine. The DNA shown is the 39-base CDR3, in frame from base 1. Between the V and J ends, shortened by 3 bases and 4 bases respectively, the junction contains 12 bases. CDR1 and CDR2 are read off the germline V gene (reference sequence) as DFQATT and SNEGSKA.

The source material was PBMCs. The chain joins TRBV20-1 to TRBJ1-1; the D gene identity is not certain. The sequence came from a woman aged 60-75 years with lung cancer. The CDR3 reads as follows: CSASARSLTEAFF. Read as DNA, the sequence is TGCAGTGCTAGTGCGAGGTCTCTCACTGAAGCTTTCTTT.